This paragraph covers one T cell receptor beta chain sequence. Its antigen is currently unknown. These data come from a study of CD8 T cells in ankylosing spondylitis. Findings and caveats of the study: What appeared characteristic of ankylosing spondylitis blood was a TCR beta motif of several highly homologous variants.

The CDR3 sequence is 14 residues long. Trimming left V 3 bases short and J 4 bases short, with 12 bases between. One entry per CDR3 protein results from TCRdb running MiXCR on the 5' RACE reads. The sample contains roughly 670,000 distinct CDR3 sequences, roughly 19% of which appear only once. Sequenced: blood, either unsorted or a sorted T cell fraction (not recorded which). This sequence was found in a male donor with ankylosing spondylitis. The J gene is TRBJ2-5, the V gene TRBV12-3 or TRBV12-4, with D hard to call. The CDR3 protein is CASSFGAGVETQYF. The CDR3, as DNA: TGTGCCAGCAGTTTTGGCGCAGGTGTAGAGACCCAGTACTTC.